One sample yielded the 9 T cell receptor beta chains listed below, sequenced in a study of blood T cell repertoires in COVID-19. Some clones are missing from TCRdb's copy, which holds only in-frame ones; the method was immunoSEQ multiplex PCR. The table records a few hundred thousand clones, 70% to 90% of them present only once. The specimen sequenced was peripheral blood. The receptors originated from a woman under 30 who had recovered from COVID-19.

The rearrangement links TRBV25-1 to TRBJ2-2; tentative D call: TRBD2 (6 bases). Germline CDR1 MGHDK, CDR2 SYGVNS. The CDR3 covers 14 residues. Deletions cut 6 bases from V and 8 bases from J, with 16 bases between. In nucleotides, the CDR3 is TGTGCCAGCAGCGCACTAGCTGGTACTGGGGAGCTGTTTTTT. Protein: CASSALAGTGELFF.

The chain recombines TRBV4-1 with TRBJ2-3; TRBD1 agrees at 8 bases. The trim removed 1 base at V and 2 bases at J, leaving 5 bases unmatched. Looked up from germline, CDR1 is MGHRA and CDR2 is YSYEKL. CDR3 length: 16 residues. The CDR3 region is CASSQGPGGYTDTQYF. DNA for the CDR3: TGCGCCAGCAGCCAAGGGCCAGGGGGCTACACAGATACGCAGTATTTT.

The V call is TRBV12-3 or TRBV12-4, the J call TRBJ2-1, with a possible D match to TRBD1 (6 bases). V dropped 10 bases and J dropped 5 bases, with 15 bases sitting between them. The CDR3 spans 13 residues. The CDR3 nucleotides are TGTGCCACATTAGGACAGTGGAACAATGAGCAGTTCTTC. As protein: CATLGQWNNEQFF.

This rearrangement joins TRBV5-1 to TRBJ2-2; a weak D match, TRBD1 (5 bases). V was clipped by 4 bases and J by 8 bases, with 15 bases between them. The CDR3 runs to 14 residues. The germline V gene encodes CDR1 SGHRS and CDR2 YFSETQ. CDR3 nucleotides: TGCGCCAGCAGCCGGACGATTCAGGGTGGGGAGCTGTTTTTT. Amino acid sequence: CASSRTIQGGELFF. Full variable domain (rest looked up from reference TRBV5-1 and TRBJ2-2): KAGVTQTPRYLIKTRGQQVTLSCSPISGHRSVSWYQQTPGQGLQFLFEYFSETQRNKGNFPGRFSGRQFSNSRSEMNVSTLELGDSALYLCASSRTIQGGELFFGEGSRLTVL.

This clone occurred once. The DNA for the CDR3 is TGTGCCAGCTTCCTTAGCGGTAGCACAGATACGCAGTATTTT. Its protein product is CASFLSGSTDTQYF. The chain uses TRBV3-1 (or the pseudogene TRBV3-2) and TRBJ2-3; tentative D call: TRBD2 (6 bases). V was trimmed by 8 bases and J by 0 bases, leaving 12 bases between them. The CDR3 consists of 14 residues. Germline values: CDR1 LGHDT, CDR2 YNNKEL (reference sequence).

The rearrangement uses TRBV27 and TRBJ1-1; D ambiguous. Germline loops: CDR1 MNHEY, CDR2 SMNVEV (reference sequence). This CDR3 has 14 amino acids. Trimming cost V 2 bases and J 1 base, with 8 bases left between them. CDR3 loop: CASSLTSQNTEAFF. CDR3 coding DNA: TGTGCCAGCAGTTTAACATCCCAGAACACTGAAGCTTTCTTT.

The V and J genes are TRBV27 and TRBJ2-1; D remains unclear. The CDR3 is 16 residues long. Per the germline V gene, CDR1 is MNHEY and CDR2 is SMNVEV (reference sequence). Trimming removed 6 bases from V and 6 bases from J, with 21 bases in between. Written as DNA, the CDR3 is TGTGCCAGCAGGGAGAGCAGCCCTATATTGGTCAATGAGCAGTTCTTC. Protein sequence: CASRESSPILVNEQFF.

The CDR3 region is CASSQDRLSTDTQYF. CDR3 nucleotide sequence: TGTGCCAGCAGCCAAGATAGACTAAGCACAGATACGCAGTATTTT. The chain uses TRBV4-2 and TRBJ2-3; possible D gene TRBD2, 5 bases. Trimming took off 0 bases at V and 0 bases at J, with 7 bases between the two ends. Germline V gene lookup returns CDR1 LGHNA and CDR2 YNFKEQ. The CDR3 consists of 15 residues.

The J gene is TRBJ2-7, the V gene TRBV4-3; D uncertain. V lost 3 bases, J lost 2 bases, and 14 bases lay in between. The CDR3 extends over 15 amino acids. Germline loops: CDR1 LGHNA, CDR2 YSLEER. CDR3 sequence (DNA): TGCGCCAGCAGCCAGCAGACTCTCGCCGCCTACGAGCAGTACTTC. It encodes CASSQQTLAAYEQYF.